This T cell receptor (beta chain) originates from a study of blood T cell repertoires in COVID-19. Overall study context: Sites in the United States, Italy and Spain provided acute and convalescent COVID-19 samples.

In germline, CDR1 is SNHLY, CDR2 FYNNEI. Losses at the gene ends were 2 bases for V and 3 bases for J; bases not matched to a gene: 7. The CDR3 contains 17 residues. Original methodology: Amplification from reference gene primers served as the basis for estimated nucleated cell counts. Using immunoSEQ multiplex PCR, the repertoire was profiled, and TCRdb retains in-frame clones only, with some absent. The DNA gave D and trimming, while V, J and clone size come from that table. Here the sample spans about 47,000 clones, 75% to 85% being singletons. Material for sequencing was peripheral blood. The chain employs TRBV2 and TRBJ2-1; TRBD2 agrees at 10 bases. The source of this sequence is a human donor with acute or convalescent COVID-19. The donor label of this sample is uncertain. The chain's CDR3 is CASSEPFSGGNYNEQFF. The CDR3 region has the DNA TGTGCCAGCAGTGAACCATTTAGCGGGGGGAACTACAATGAGCAGTTCTTC.